Listed here are 9 T cell receptor beta chains from one sample, sequenced in a study of T cell repertoires in cytomegalovirus infection. TCRdb ran MiXCR on the reads and lists one entry per CDR3 protein. Among some 800,000 distinct CDR3 sequences listed, about 27% were seen once. No antigen has been assigned to these receptors. Here the sequenced sample was cultured CD8+ T cells from PBMCs, taken from culture after CMV antigen stimulation. The source of these receptors is a human donor in good health (CMV status not recorded). Some clones in this sample may be carry-over from other donors' samples.

The chain combines TRBV6-8 with TRBJ1-2, with D maybe TRBD1 (5 bases). Looked up from germline, CDR1 is MNHGY and CDR2 is SAAAGT. The CDR3 has 14 residues. The ends were cut back, 2 bases at V and 4 bases at J, with 11 bases in the middle. CDR3 in amino acids: CASSYGPGSYGYTF. The CDR3 DNA is TGTGCCAGCAGTTACGGCCCAGGGAGCTATGGCTACACCTTC.

The table lists this clonotype with a few counts. The gene calls are TRBV24-1 and TRBJ2-1; D is undetermined. This CDR3 spans 12 amino acids. V was clipped by 12 bases and J by 3 bases, with 11 bases between them. CDR1 and CDR2 (germline): KGHDR, SFDVKD. CDR3 DNA: TGTGCCGTGTCAAGGTTCTACAATGAGCAGTTCTTC. Translating it yields CAVSRFYNEQFF.

The genes are TRBV5-4 and TRBJ2-3; D possibly corresponds to TRBD2 (7 bases). Germline V CDR1 and CDR2: SGHNT, YYREEE (reference sequence). CDR3 length: 12 residues. The V end lost 10 bases, the J end lost 6 bases, and 15 bases lay between the germline ends. CDR3 DNA: TGTGCCGCTTGGGGGGGCCGGGATACGCAGTATTTT. As protein: CAAWGGRDTQYF.

Only a few counts were recorded for this clonotype. The chain recombines TRBV7-2 with TRBJ1-4; the D gene is possibly TRBD1 (5 bases). Germline loops: CDR1 SGHTA, CDR2 FQGNSA. This CDR3 region has 11 residues. Between the trimmed V and J ends, which lost 2 bases and 13 bases, there was a span of 8 bases. The CDR3 reads CASSLQGALFF. CDR3 in DNA: TGTGCCAGCAGCTTACAGGGCGCACTGTTTTTT. Filled out from reference TRBV7-2 and TRBJ1-4, the complete variable domain reads GAGVSQSPSNKVTEKGKDVELRCDPISGHTALYWYRQSLGQGLEFLIYFQGNSAPDKSGLPSDRFSAERTGGSVSTLTIQRTQQEDSAVYLCASSLQGALFFGSGTQLSVL.

V is TRBV7-6 and J is TRBJ2-3; D is perhaps TRBD1 or TRBD2 (5 bases each). This CDR3 contains 17 residues. Trimming stripped 1 base from V and 8 bases from J, with 22 bases between. CDR1 SGHVS and CDR2 FNYEAQ come from the germline V gene. The CDR3 nucleotides are TGTGCCAGCAGCTTAGATCTTGGCGGAGGTAGGGGTGGTACGCAGTATTTT. Residues: CASSLDLGGGRGGTQYF.

The V call is TRBV7-9, the J call TRBJ1-1; D unclear. The CDR3 loop spans 11 amino acids. Looked up from germline, CDR1 is SEHNR and CDR2 is FQNEAQ (reference sequence). Between the trimmed V and J ends, which lost 7 bases and 7 bases, there was a span of 10 bases. The CDR3 nucleotides are TGTGCCAGCATCCCCCTTTTTGAAGCTTTCTTT. Protein: CASIPLFEAFF.

This chain joins TRBV19 and TRBJ2-2; D is possibly TRBD2 (7 bases). The CDR3 is 15 amino acids. CDR1 is LNHDA and CDR2 is SQIVND in the germline V gene (reference sequence). V lost 7 bases and J 3 bases, leaving 15 bases between the germline ends. CDR3 region: CASTHWGGDTGELFF. As DNA, the CDR3 is TGTGCCAGTACCCACTGGGGGGGCGACACCGGGGAGCTGTTTTTT.

This chain links TRBV19 with TRBJ1-1, with 7 bases identical to TRBD1. CDR1 LNHDA and CDR2 SQIVND come from the germline V gene (reference sequence). With V trimmed by 11 bases and J by 8 bases, 11 bases remained unmatched. This CDR3 spans 12 amino acids. The DNA for the CDR3 is TGTGCCTGCCATCGACAGGGCAAAGAAGCTTTCTTT. The encoded protein is CACHRQGKEAFF.

V gene TRBV7-6 combines with J gene TRBJ2-1, with D perhaps TRBD1 (6 bases). Germline V gene data show CDR1 as SGHVS and CDR2 as FNYEAQ. The CDR3 consists of 13 residues. V was pared by 2 bases and J by 8 bases, with 10 bases between. The CDR3 nucleotides are TGTGCCAGCAGCTTAACAGGGTGGGATGAGCAGTTCTTC. Protein product: CASSLTGWDEQFF. Filled out from reference TRBV7-6 and TRBJ2-1, the complete variable domain reads GAGVSQSPRYKVTKRGQDVALRCDPISGHVSLYWYRQALGQGPEFLTYFNYEAQQDKSGLPNDRFSAERPEGSISTLTIQRTEQRDSAMYRCASSLTGWDEQFFGPGTRLTVL.